A single sample is the source of the 21 T cell receptor beta chains below, sequenced in a study of blood T cells in healthy people across ages. Together with a sample-barcoded 5' primer, a J-beta primer mix was included in a second PCR lasting roughly 6 to 12 cycles. TCRdb fed the 5' RACE reads into MiXCR, producing one record per CDR3 protein. The sample contains hundreds of thousands of distinct CDR3 sequences, approximately 59% of which appear only once. Sequencing was done on a sample of blood. The receptors were sampled from a man younger than 40 in good health.

The rearrangement joins TRBV12-3 or TRBV12-4 to TRBJ2-7; TRBD2 matches 8 bases. V was pared by 6 bases and J by 0 bases, with 4 bases of the junction left unmatched. There are 14 residues in the CDR3. Here the CDR3 DNA reads TGTGCCAGCAGCCAGACTAGCGACTCCTACGAGCAGTACTTC. Translation gives CASSQTSDSYEQYF.

The chain uses TRBV4-3 and TRBJ1-1; tentatively, D is TRBD1 (6 bases). V was shortened by 4 bases and J by 10 bases, with 19 bases between the two germline ends. In germline, CDR1 is LGHNA, CDR2 YSLEER. The CDR3 spans 14 residues. CDR3 DNA sequence: TGCGCCAGCAGCCTAGGAGACTTAGGGGGACGAGCTTTCTTT. Protein product: CASSLGDLGGRAFF.

The J gene is TRBJ1-3, the V gene TRBV4-1; D is unresolved. The CDR3 length is 17 residues. The V end lost 1 base, the J end lost 1 base, and 14 bases lay between the germline ends. Germline V gives CDR1 MGHRA, CDR2 YSYEKL. The CDR3 region is CASSQGPVFPSGNTIYF. The CDR3 bases are TGCGCCAGCAGCCAAGGACCCGTATTCCCATCTGGAAACACCATATATTTT.

This chain links TRBV20-1 with TRBJ2-3, with 11 positions matching TRBD2. The CDR3 is 14 amino acids. Trimming took 3 bases from V and 6 from J; bases not matched to a gene: 5. CDR1 is DFQATT and CDR2 is SNEGSKA in the germline V gene (reference sequence). CDR3 DNA: TGCAGTGCTAGCAAGGGACTAGCGGATGATACGCAGTATTTT. It yields the protein CSASKGLADDTQYF.

The chain carries TRBV2 and TRBJ2-1; TRBD1 matches 9 bases. V dropped 8 bases and J dropped 6; count of bases not matched to a gene: 2. This CDR3 is 12 amino acids long. Germline V CDR1 and CDR2: SNHLY, FYNNEI. CDR3 DNA: TGTGCCAGCGCGGACAGGGGCAATGAGCAGTTCTTC. Its translation: CASADRGNEQFF.

This chain joins TRBV10-3 and TRBJ2-1, with 12 bases matching TRBD2. Trimming took 3 bases from V and 0 from J; bases not matched to a gene: 3. The V gene's germline CDR1 is ENHRY and CDR2 SYGVKD. This CDR3 has 17 residues. The CDR3 DNA is TGTGCCATCAGTGAACCGACTAGCGGGAGCTCCTACAATGAGCAGTTCTTC. This translates into CAISEPTSGSSYNEQFF.

This clonotype appeared a single time. V usage is TRBV29-1 and J usage is TRBJ1-1, with 7 bases that match TRBD1. The CDR3 runs to 14 residues. Losses at the gene ends were 4 bases for V and 4 bases for J; bases not matched to a gene: 9. Germline-derived CDR1 and CDR2 are SQVTM and ANQGSEA. The CDR3 DNA reads TGCAGCGTTGGCCAACAGGGGAGTAGCACTGAAGCTTTCTTT. Its translation is CSVGQQGSSTEAFF.

V usage is TRBV9 and J usage is TRBJ2-3; possibly TRBD2 for D (5 bases). Trimming took off 0 bases at V and 0 bases at J, with 17 bases between the two ends. The CDR3 loop spans 18 amino acids. The germline gives CDR1 SGDLS, CDR2 YYNGEE. CDR3 sequence reads: CASSVEGGSSVSTDTQYF. The DNA of the CDR3 is TGTGCCAGCAGCGTAGAAGGCGGGTCAAGTGTAAGCACAGATACGCAGTATTTT.

The V and J genes are TRBV20-1 and TRBJ2-5; D may match TRBD1 or TRBD2 (5 bases each). The J call may not be correct, given that the DNA end is closer to TRBJ2-7. CDR1 is DFQATT and CDR2 is SNEGSKA in the germline V gene (reference sequence). There are 11 residues in the CDR3. The CDR3 DNA reads as TGCAGTGCTGGATGGGGGAACGAGCAGTACTTC. It translates to CSAGWGNEQYF.

The chain couples TRBV4-2 to TRBJ2-5; 10 bases line up with TRBD2. J lost 3 bases, V lost 2 bases, and 6 bases had no gene match. Germline V gene lookup returns CDR1 LGHNA and CDR2 YNFKEQ. The CDR3 covers 16 residues. The CDR3 is CASSQNYGLAEETQYF. The DNA for the CDR3 is TGTGCCAGCAGCCAAAACTACGGACTAGCGGAAGAGACCCAGTACTTC.

In this sample, this clonotype turned up a few times. A much larger clone differs from this one at a single base, so this may be a read error. The chain links TRBV24-1 to TRBJ2-3; D remains unclear. V was pared by 12 bases and J by 3 bases, with 12 bases between. CDR1 is KGHDR, CDR2 SFDVKD, per germline. The CDR3 sequence is 12 residues long. The CDR3 DNA follows: TGTGCCGCTGGTGGGGAAACAGATACGCAGTATTTT. It yields the protein CAAGGETDTQYF.

The chain combines TRBV7-3 with TRBJ2-6; tentative D call: TRBD2 (5 bases). Germline CDR1 is SGHTA and CDR2 is FQGTGA. Trimming pared 2 bases from V and 3 bases from J, leaving 14 bases between. This CDR3 is 17 amino acids long. The CDR3 here is CASSLRPGGSGANVLTF. The CDR3 DNA reads as TGTGCCAGCAGCTTACGCCCCGGTGGGAGTGGGGCCAACGTCCTGACTTTC.

The rearrangement uses TRBV29-1 and TRBJ1-4, with TRBD1 identical over 9 bases. The CDR3 is made up of 14 amino acids. Germline lookup yields CDR1 SQVTM and CDR2 ANQGSEA. V lost 8 bases, J lost 8 bases, and 12 bases stayed unmatched. CDR3 amino acids: CSTCAGTGCEKLFF. The CDR3 bases are TGCAGCACCTGCGCCGGGACAGGGTGCGAAAAACTGTTTTTT.

This chain joins TRBV4-3 and TRBJ2-1, with D perhaps matching TRBD1 (6 bases). The CDR3 spans 15 residues. The germline gives CDR1 LGHNA, CDR2 YSLEER. Deletions cut 0 bases from V and 5 bases from J, with 11 bases between. CDR3 nucleotides: TGCGCCAGCAGCCAAGAGGCCAGGGGCGACAATGAGCAGTTCTTC. Translating gives CASSQEARGDNEQFF.

CDR3 loop: CASSLEGGGEVGYTF. CDR3 DNA: TGTGCCAGCAGCCTTGAAGGAGGGGGCGAGGTTGGCTACACCTTC. The chain recombines TRBV7-9 with TRBJ1-2, with 7 bases fitting TRBD1. Germline-derived CDR1 and CDR2 are SEHNR and FQNEAQ (reference sequence). The CDR3 sequence is 15 residues long. The trim removed 5 bases at V and 7 bases at J, leaving 13 bases unmatched.

This clonotype was detected a few times. V and J are TRBV6-2 or TRBV6-3 and TRBJ2-4; D call uncertain. V was clipped by 7 bases and J by 6 bases, with 10 bases between them. Germline assignment: CDR1 MNHEY and CDR2 SVGEGT. This CDR3 has 12 residues. CDR3 amino acids: CASTNPRNIQYF. The CDR3 DNA reads TGTGCCAGCACTAACCCCCGAAACATTCAGTACTTC.

V gene TRBV12-5 combines with J gene TRBJ2-5; 13 bases line up with TRBD2. V lost 4 bases, J lost 1 base, and 9 bases stayed unmatched. The CDR3 length is 18 residues. CDR1 and CDR2 from the germline V gene are LGHNT and FRNRAP. CDR3 residues: CASGSPRLAGGFQETQYF. For the CDR3, the DNA is TGTGCTAGTGGTTCCCCCCGACTAGCGGGGGGATTCCAAGAGACCCAGTACTTC.

The chain employs TRBV12-3 or TRBV12-4 and TRBJ1-1, with D hard to call. The CDR3 is 15 residues long. Trimming left V 5 bases short and J 1 base short, with 14 bases between. CDR3 amino acids: CASSPPSRPNTEAFF. The CDR3 DNA is TGTGCCAGCAGTCCCCCGTCCAGACCGAACACTGAAGCTTTCTTT.

This chain uses TRBV4-2 with TRBJ2-1; no definite D call. Germline loops: CDR1 LGHNA, CDR2 YNFKEQ. V lost 0 bases and J 6 bases, leaving 9 bases between the germline ends. The CDR3 extends over 14 amino acids. The CDR3 bases are TGTGCCAGCAGCCAAGAGTCTTCCACCAATGAGCAGTTCTTC. Protein: CASSQESSTNEQFF.

V is TRBV20-1 and J is TRBJ1-1; tentative D call: TRBD1 (5 bases). Per germline, CDR1 DFQATT and CDR2 SNEGSKA (reference sequence). V was shortened by 3 bases and J by 3 bases, with 11 bases between the two germline ends. The CDR3 is 13 residues long. The CDR3 spells CSARLGGYTEAFF. The CDR3 nucleotides are TGCAGTGCTAGGCTCGGGGGTTACACTGAAGCTTTCTTT.

This clonotype showed up many times. The chain links TRBV5-1 to TRBJ2-7; TRBD1 matches at 9 bases. Unmatched junction bases numbered 6, after V lost 3 bases and J lost 2 bases. Germline assignment: CDR1 SGHRS and CDR2 YFSETQ. This CDR3 is 15 amino acids long. This CDR3 reads CASSSTGGLTYEQYF. The CDR3 nucleotides read TGCGCCAGCAGCTCCACAGGGGGCCTTACCTACGAGCAGTACTTC.